The sequence of this TCR beta chain was determined in a study of blood T cell repertoires in COVID-19. Looking at the study overall: The United States, Italy and Spain provided the acute and convalescent COVID-19 samples. The analysed material was cDNA or gDNA that came from T cells, B-cell-depleted T cells, or PBMCs.

Original methodology: Counts of nucleated cells, estimated from reference gene primer amplification, were obtained. Sequencing was performed with immunoSEQ multiplex PCR; in TCRdb, only in-frame clones are kept and a portion is missing. The V and J calls and clone size come from that table; D and trimming were worked out from the DNA. The repertoire holds 300,000 or so clones, more than 75% seen once, with about 1.2% in the top ten. Germline lookup yields CDR1 SGHTA and CDR2 FQGNSA. Trimming at V came to 1 base and at J to 3 bases, leaving 6 bases not matched to a gene. The CDR3 is made up of 15 amino acids.

The specimen was peripheral blood. The chain uses TRBV7-2 and TRBJ2-7; 7 nucleotides agree with TRBD2. The source is a man between 65 and 85 years old with acute or convalescent COVID-19. The CDR3 region has the DNA TGTGCCAGCAGCTTAGAGCGGGGTGGAGTCTACGAGCAGTACTTC. It translates to CASSLERGGVYEQYF. Based on the CDR3 plus reference TRBV7-2 and TRBJ2-7, the full variable domain is GAGVSQSPSNKVTEKGKDVELRCDPISGHTALYWYRQSLGQGLEFLIYFQGNSAPDKSGLPSDRFSAERTGGSVSTLTIQRTQQEDSAVYLCASSLERGGVYEQYFGPGTRLTVT.